The rows below give T cell receptor beta chains drawn from one sample of a study of cytomegalovirus exposure and HLA in healthy donors. Assay used: immunoSEQ multiplex PCR; TCRdb lists only in-frame clones, some missing. This sample yields 150,000 to 200,000 clones, of which 55% to 75% are seen a single time; roughly 2.5% belongs to the top ten. Sequenced material: PBMCs. The receptors originated from a human donor in good health. The CDR3 runs from the conserved cysteine through the conserved F or W. A D gene is named only where the DNA matches it firmly. Clone size is shown for a subset of rows, as once, few, many or a class of expanded clone.

CASSPTLGGGYTF	TGTGCCAGCAGCCCAACATTGGGGGGTGGCTACACCTTC	once	TRBV7-2	.	13	TRBJ1-2
CACSQGSKRQETQYF	TGTGCCTGCTCCCAAGGGAGTAAACGCCAAGAGACCCAGTACTTC	.	TRBV30	.	15	TRBJ2-5
CSVAGSGGAFF	TGCAGCGTCGCAGGGTCGGGTGGAGCTTTCTTT	.	TRBV29-1	.	11	TRBJ1-1
CASSGAGVTEAFF	TGTGCCAGCAGCGGGGCCGGGGTCACTGAAGCTTTCTTT	.	TRBV9	.	13	TRBJ1-1
CASSLHGSNQPQHF	TGTGCCAGCAGCCTACACGGGAGCAATCAGCCCCAGCATTTT	few	TRBV7-9	.	14	TRBJ1-5
CASKEAGGEKLFF	TGTGCCAGCAAAGAGGCGGGGGGTGAAAAACTGTTTTTT	once	TRBV6-5	.	13	TRBJ1-4
CASSEGTEGTGSNIQYF	TGTGCCAGCAGTGAAGGGACTGAGGGGACAGGGTCAAACATTCAGTACTTC	once	TRBV6-1	TRBD1	17	TRBJ2-4
CASSLEGQGSPAFF	TGCGCCAGCAGCTTGGAGGGACAGGGGTCCCCAGCTTTCTTT	.	TRBV5-1	TRBD1	14	TRBJ1-1
CASSKSSAYEQYF	TGTGCCAGCAGCAAAAGTAGCGCCTACGAGCAGTACTTC	.	TRBV21-1	.	13	TRBJ2-7
CASSSRNLDRGGYTF	TGTGCCAGCAGCTCTAGGAACCTGGACAGGGGTGGCTACACCTTC	.	TRBV7-9	TRBD1	15	TRBJ1-2
CASSSNRDRAYEQYF	TGTGCCAGCAGCTCGAACCGGGACAGGGCCTACGAGCAGTACTTC	.	TRBV7-3	TRBD1	15	TRBJ2-7
CASSYGGTGGGTEAFF	TGTGCCAGCAGTTACGGTGGGACAGGGGGGGGCACTGAAGCTTTCTTT	once	TRBV6-5	TRBD1	16	TRBJ1-1
CASSYSASGGAYEQYF	TGTGCCAGCAGTTACTCCGCTAGCGGGGGGGCCTACGAGCAGTACTTC	.	TRBV6-5	TRBD2	16	TRBJ2-7
CASSRTSGVFSGQFF	TGCGCCAGCAGCCGGACTAGCGGGGTGTTCAGCGGGCAGTTCTTC	once	TRBV4-1	TRBD2	15	TRBJ2-1
CATSRGRSGVRNSPLHF	TGTGCCACCAGCAGAGGGAGGTCCGGCGTCCGGAATTCACCCCTCCACTTT	once	TRBV15	.	17	TRBJ1-6
CASSEGAGGLYEQYF	TGTGCCAGCAGTGAAGGTGCGGGGGGACTTTACGAGCAGTACTTC	.	TRBV2	TRBD2	15	TRBJ2-7
CAISDHSGGAGEKLFF	TGTGCCATCAGTGACCACTCGGGGGGCGCGGGAGAAAAACTGTTTTTT	.	TRBV10-3	.	16	TRBJ1-4
CASSLIQADTQYF	TGTGCCAGCAGCTTAATACAGGCCGATACGCAGTATTTT	.	TRBV7-6	.	13	TRBJ2-3
CASSQGGGGNQPQHF	TGTGCCAGCAGCCAAGGAGGGGGCGGCAATCAGCCCCAGCATTTT	.	TRBV9	TRBD1	15	TRBJ1-5
CASSYRGPNYEQYF	TGTGCCAGCAGCTACAGGGGCCCTAACTACGAGCAGTACTTC	.	TRBV7-8	TRBD1	14	TRBJ2-7
CASSLDRRSGNTIYF	TGCGCCAGCAGCTTGGACAGACGCTCTGGAAACACCATATATTTT	once	TRBV5-1	.	15	TRBJ1-3
CASSLDTGAGDTQYF	TGTGCCAGCAGCTTGGATACAGGGGCAGGAGATACGCAGTATTTT	.	TRBV5-6	TRBD1	15	TRBJ2-3
CASSSRTGINEKLFF	TGTGCCAGCAGCTCCCGGACAGGAATTAATGAAAAACTGTTTTTT	.	TRBV7-6	TRBD1	15	TRBJ1-4
CASSLVALAGGHNEQFF	TGTGCCAGCAGCTTAGTAGCGCTAGCGGGGGGACACAATGAGCAGTTCTTC	.	TRBV7-9	TRBD2	17	TRBJ2-1
CASSLVRLAGAYEQYF	TGTGCCAGCAGCTTAGTAAGACTAGCGGGGGCCTACGAGCAGTACTTC	.	TRBV7-9	TRBD2	16	TRBJ2-7
CAIKVDRGNSPLHF	TGTGCCATCAAGGTAGACAGGGGCAATTCACCCCTCCACTTT	.	TRBV10-3	TRBD1	14	TRBJ1-6
CASSLYTGTGEYEQYF	TGTGCCAGCAGTCTCTACACCGGGACAGGGGAGTACGAGCAGTACTTC	.	TRBV7-8	TRBD1	16	TRBJ2-7
CAISAGIKTYEQYF	TGTGCCATCAGTGCGGGGATAAAAACCTACGAGCAGTACTTC	.	TRBV10-3	.	14	TRBJ2-7
CASSPPSGGAYEQFF	TGTGCCAGCTCACCACCAAGCGGGGGGGCATATGAGCAGTTCTTC	.	TRBV18	TRBD2	15	TRBJ2-1
CASSPTQGAWGYTF	TGTGCCAGCAGCCCGACCCAGGGGGCATGGGGCTACACCTTC	.	TRBV5-6	TRBD1	14	TRBJ1-2
CASSLGQETQYF	TGTGCCAGCAGCCTTGGACAGGAGACCCAGTACTTC	.	TRBV7-6	.	12	TRBJ2-5
CASSQDPTGLNTEAFF	TGTGCCAGCAGCCAAGATCCGACAGGCCTGAACACTGAAGCTTTCTTT	.	TRBV4-2	.	16	TRBJ1-1
CASSGSIRQGAAGELFF	TGCGCCAGCAGCGGGAGCATTCGACAGGGGGCAGCCGGGGAGCTGTTTTTT	.	TRBV5-1	TRBD1	17	TRBJ2-2
CAISERGGEVNTEAFF	TGTGCCATCAGTGAGAGAGGGGGTGAAGTGAACACTGAAGCTTTCTTT	.	TRBV10-3	.	16	TRBJ1-1
CATSRGSASYEQYF	TGTGCCACCAGCAGAGGCAGCGCTTCCTACGAGCAGTACTTC	.	TRBV15	.	14	TRBJ2-7
CASGRSTEAFF	TGTGCCAGCGGTCGGAGCACTGAAGCTTTCTTT	few	TRBV11-2	.	11	TRBJ1-1
CASSPRVRSAQYF	TGTGCCAGCAGCCCACGGGTGAGAAGCGCCCAGTACTTC	.	TRBV5-8	.	13	TRBJ2-5
CASSLANAGGRGYTF	TGTGCCAGCAGCTTAGCGAACGCAGGGGGCCGTGGCTACACCTTC	.	TRBV7-8	TRBD1	15	TRBJ1-2
CASSDWTAEYEQYF	TGTGCCAGCAGCGACTGGACAGCCGAATACGAGCAGTACTTC	.	TRBV7-2	.	14	TRBJ2-7
CASSITMGLMHYEQYF	TGTGCCAGTAGTATTACGATGGGACTCATGCACTACGAGCAGTACTTC	.	TRBV19	.	16	TRBJ2-7
CASSLGVAPTYEQYF	TGTGCCAGCAGTTTAGGGGTAGCGCCTACCTACGAGCAGTACTTC	.	TRBV27	.	15	TRBJ2-7
CASSVGQGGYGYTF	TGTGCCAGCAGTGTAGGGCAGGGTGGCTATGGCTACACCTTC	.	TRBV6-1	.	14	TRBJ1-2
CASSDRNYGYTF	TGTGCCAGCAGCGACAGAAACTATGGCTACACCTTC	.	TRBV6-6	.	12	TRBJ1-2
CASSLTGEQYF	TGTGCCAGCAGCTTGACGGGCGAGCAGTACTTC	.	TRBV5-4	.	11	TRBJ2-7
CASSARDILEKLFF	TGTGCCAGCAGTGCTCGGGACATCCTTGAAAAACTGTTTTTT	.	TRBV6-1	.	14	TRBJ1-4
CASSHQGHLNTEAFF	TGTGCCAGCAGCCACCAGGGACACTTGAACACTGAAGCTTTCTTT	.	TRBV7-9	.	15	TRBJ1-1
CASSGRQNEKLFF	TGTGCCAGCAGCGGACGACAGAATGAAAAACTGTTTTTT	.	TRBV9	.	13	TRBJ1-4
CSASDRGEAFF	TGCAGTGCTAGTGACAGGGGTGAAGCTTTCTTT	.	TRBV20-1	TRBD1	11	TRBJ1-1
CASSPRTDMNTEAFF	TGCGCCAGCAGCCCACGAACGGACATGAACACTGAAGCTTTCTTT	.	TRBV5-1	.	15	TRBJ1-1
CASSPPGQGAGEQYF	TGTGCCAGCAGCCCCCCAGGACAGGGGGCAGGGGAGCAGTACTTC	.	TRBV7-9	TRBD1	15	TRBJ2-7